This T cell receptor (beta chain) was documented in a study of shared clonotypes between healthy human individuals. Sequencing used immunoSEQ multiplex PCR; TCRdb keeps in-frame clones, though not all of them. The profile shows 2 million to 2.5 million clones, about 92% of them singletons. As for this clone: The antigen is unknown.

Notes on the study in general: Naive CD4 clonotypes overlapped across several donors at about 5.2%.

Input material: naive CD4+ T cells from PBMCs. As for subset: CD45RA+ positively selected. This TCR derives from a man aged 18-30 years in good health. Some clones in this sample may be carry-over from other donors' samples.

Here the CDR3 DNA reads TGTGCCAGCAGCCTTACTGGCCCCGGGGAGCTGTTTTTT. This sequence encodes CASSLTGPGELFF. The chain combines TRBV7-9 with TRBJ2-2; D not certain. CDR3 size: 13 residues. The germline gives CDR1 SEHNR, CDR2 FQNEAQ (reference sequence). V dropped 5 bases and J dropped 6 bases, with 10 bases sitting between them. The entire variable domain, with the rest obtained from reference TRBV7-9 and TRBJ2-2, is as follows: DTGVSQNPRHKITKRGQNVTFRCDPISEHNRLYWYRQTLGQGPEFLTYFQNEAQLEKSRLLSDRFSAERPKGSFSTLEIQRTEQGDSAMYLCASSLTGPGELFFGEGSRLTVL.